This entry lists 21 T cell receptor beta chains sequenced from one sample in a study of chemoradiotherapy in HPV16-positive cancers. Data came from immunoSEQ multiplex PCR; TCRdb stores just in-frame clones and leaves some out. The table includes about 7,300 clones, 70% to 90% detected once. Collection took place from a patient who underwent chemoradiotherapy. Source of these receptors: a human donor with HPV-associated anogenital cancer.

The chain links TRBV27 to TRBJ1-1; 10 positions match TRBD1. From germline, CDR1 is MNHEY and CDR2 SMNVEV (reference sequence). The length of the CDR3 is 14 residues. Trimming removed 3 bases from V and 5 bases from J; junction bases left unmatched: 3. CDR3 in amino acids: CASSLDRGGTEAFF. CDR3 in DNA: TGTGCCAGCAGTTTGGACAGGGGGGGAACTGAAGCTTTCTTT.

This clone was counted once. This chain links TRBV7-9 with TRBJ2-3; 10 bases map to TRBD2. Trimming removed 5 bases from V and 3 bases from J; junction bases left unmatched: 11. Germline loops: CDR1 SEHNR, CDR2 FQNEAQ (reference sequence). This CDR3 is 17 amino acids long. The CDR3 nucleotides read TGTGCCAGCAGCCCCCCTGCTAGCGGGGGACGGACAGATACGCAGTATTTT. Protein sequence: CASSPPASGGRTDTQYF.

This clone appeared a few times. The rearrangement joins TRBV7-8 to TRBJ2-3; D is unclear. V was pared by 1 base and J by 0 bases, with 11 bases between. This CDR3 has 16 residues. Germline CDR1 and CDR2: SGHVS and FQNEAQ. The CDR3: CASSLEGGASTDTQYF. In DNA, the CDR3 is TGTGCCAGCAGCTTAGAGGGCGGAGCTAGCACAGATACGCAGTATTTT.

This clone appeared once. Here the CDR3 reads CASNPLGLAHGELFF. In DNA form, the CDR3 reads TGCGCCAGCAACCCTTTAGGACTAGCCCACGGGGAGCTGTTTTTT. This chain joins TRBV10-2 and TRBJ2-2; TRBD2 aligns across 8 bases. J lost 7 bases, V lost 7 bases, and 11 bases had no gene match. Germline V lookup: CDR1 WSHSY, CDR2 SAAADI. The CDR3 sequence is 15 residues long.

This rearrangement joins TRBV7-8 to TRBJ1-3; the D is unclear. V lost 1 base to trimming and J lost 2 bases, with 15 bases between them. The CDR3 is 17 amino acids. The germline V gene has CDR1 SGHVS and CDR2 FQNEAQ. The CDR3 loop reads CASSLETRGAPGNTIYF. The CDR3 DNA reads TGTGCCAGCAGCTTAGAGACACGGGGAGCCCCTGGAAACACCATATATTTT. The full variable domain, its missing parts supplied by reference TRBV7-8 and TRBJ1-3, is GAGVSQSPRYKVAKRGQDVALRCDPISGHVSLFWYQQALGQGPEFLTYFQNEAQLDKSGLPSDRFFAERPEGSVSTLKIQRTQQEDSAVYLCASSLETRGAPGNTIYFGEGSWLTVV.

The V call is TRBV10-3, the J call TRBJ1-2; 10 nucleotides agree with TRBD1. There are 14 residues in the CDR3. CDR1 ENHRY and CDR2 SYGVKD come from the germline V gene. V shed 8 bases and J 10 bases; nucleotides not matched to a gene: 13. The CDR3 DNA is TGTGCCATCGGACAGACAGGGGGCGCGGTTGTCTACACCTTC. Translation: CAIGQTGGAVVYTF.

The CDR3 DNA is TGTGCCAGTAGACAGAACCAGGGGCGGTCTTTTCCCACAGATACGCAGTATTTT. Amino acids: CASRQNQGRSFPTDTQYF. The V call is TRBV27, the J call TRBJ2-3, with D tentatively TRBD1 (6 bases). This CDR3 region has 18 residues. Per germline, CDR1 MNHEY and CDR2 SMNVEV (reference sequence). V lost 9 bases and J lost 2, with 27 bases in between.

The chain couples TRBV11-2 to TRBJ1-5, with 7 bases fitting TRBD1. The CDR3 has 12 residues. V lost 5 bases to trimming and J lost 10 bases; unmatched junction nucleotides: 5. The V gene's germline CDR1 is SGHAT and CDR2 FQNNGV. CDR3 nucleotides: TGTGCCAGCAGCCCAGGGGGTGGACCCCAGCATTTT. This gives the protein CASSPGGGPQHF.

V and J are TRBV21-1 and TRBJ2-7. TRBV21-1 is classified as a pseudogene. The CDR3 consists of 14 residues. DNA of the CDR3: TGTGCCAGCCTGTATCTCCATGGAAGCTACGAGCAGTACTTC. Protein: CASLYLHGSYEQYF.

This chain uses TRBV5-4 with TRBJ2-1, with 12 bases aligning to TRBD2. CDR3 length equals 17 residues. The junction had 11 bases not matched to a gene; V was cut back by 4 bases and J by 6 bases. The germline gives CDR1 SGHNT, CDR2 YYREEE (reference sequence). In DNA form, the CDR3 reads TGTGCCAGCAGCCCCAACCAGCTAGCGGGGGGGGGCAATGAGCAGTTCTTC. Translated: CASSPNQLAGGGNEQFF.

This clone was detected once. The chain is built from TRBV19 and TRBJ2-7, with 7 bases that match TRBD1. Germline V gives CDR1 LNHDA, CDR2 SQIVND (reference sequence). This CDR3 region has 14 residues. V shed 5 bases, J shed 5 bases, and the junction held 9 bases outside the gene matches. CDR3 sequence: CASSQQDRQNEQYF. The CDR3 bases are TGTGCCAGTAGTCAACAGGACAGGCAAAACGAGCAGTACTTC.

The chain joins TRBV18 to TRBJ1-1; weak D call: TRBD1 (6 bases). V lost 2 bases and J lost 3, with 13 bases in between. Per germline, CDR1 KGHSH and CDR2 LQKENI. The CDR3 spans 15 residues. This CDR3 is CASSPGQGLDTEAFF. CDR3 in DNA: TGTGCCAGCTCACCAGGCCAGGGGTTGGACACTGAAGCTTTCTTT.

The chain couples TRBV29-1 to TRBJ1-5, with a tentative D call TRBD1 (5 bases). V lost 4 bases and J lost 6, with 13 bases in between. The length of the CDR3 is 13 residues. Germline assignment: CDR1 SQVTM and CDR2 ANQGSEA. The CDR3 is CSVVGATGQPQHF. The CDR3, as DNA: TGCAGCGTTGTAGGGGCGACGGGTCAGCCCCAGCATTTT. Complete variable domain (other parts from reference TRBV29-1 and TRBJ1-5): SAVISQKPSRDICQRGTSLTIQCQVDSQVTMMFWYRQQPGQSLTLIATANQGSEATYESGFVIDKFPISRPNLTFSTLTVSNMSPEDSSIYLCSVVGATGQPQHFGDGTRLSIL.

The chain couples TRBV25-1 to TRBJ1-1; 8 positions agree with TRBD1. The CDR3 sequence is 15 residues long. V lost 4 bases, J lost 6 bases, and 10 bases stayed unmatched. The germline V gene has CDR1 MGHDK and CDR2 SYGVNS. CDR3 DNA sequence: TGTGCCAGCAGTGTGACCGGGACAGGTCGTTCTGAAGCTTTCTTT. It yields the protein CASSVTGTGRSEAFF.

The gene calls are TRBV11-3 and TRBJ2-7; D remains unclear. V lost 1 base to trimming and J lost 2 bases, with 6 bases between them. Germline CDR1 SGHNT, CDR2 YENEEA. This CDR3 region has 13 residues. CDR3 residues: CASSLAPPYEQYF. CDR3 sequence (DNA): TGTGCCAGCAGCTTAGCCCCTCCCTACGAGCAGTACTTC.

This clone showed up just once. The chain carries TRBV5-4 and TRBJ2-5, with D tentatively TRBD2 (5 bases). The germline gives CDR1 SGHNT, CDR2 YYREEE (reference sequence). Trimming stripped 4 bases from V and 4 bases from J, with 11 bases between. This CDR3 is built from 13 residues. The DNA for the CDR3 is TGTGCCAGCAGCGGAAAAAGCGGAGAGACCCAGTACTTC. Its translation is CASSGKSGETQYF.

The rearrangement links TRBV7-7 to TRBJ2-1; TRBD2 matches at 7 bases. The CDR3 sequence is 14 residues long. Germline values: CDR1 SSHAT, CDR2 FNYEAQ (reference sequence). The V gene end was trimmed by 8 bases and the J gene end by 9 bases; junction bases not matched to a gene: 13. CDR3 nucleotide sequence: TGTGCCAGCGGGGAGGGAGGGCCGGGTGGTGAGCAGTTCTTC. This encodes CASGEGGPGGEQFF.

The rearrangement joins TRBV15 to TRBJ2-1; 9 nucleotides line up with TRBD2. The CDR3 runs 13 residues. The junction had 5 bases not matched to a gene; V was cut back by 11 bases and J by 3 bases. The germline V gene encodes CDR1 LNHNV and CDR2 YYDKDF (reference sequence). The CDR3 protein is CAARRGGYNEQFF. DNA of the CDR3: TGTGCCGCGCGGCGGGGGGGCTACAATGAGCAGTTCTTC. The full variable domain, completed using reference TRBV15 and TRBJ2-1, is DAMVIQNPRYQVTQFGKPVTLSCSQTLNHNVMYWYQQKSSQAPKLLFHYYDKDFNNEADTPDNFQSRRPNTSFCFLDIRSPGLGDTAMYLCAARRGGYNEQFFGPGTRLTVL.

The chain is built from TRBV12-2 and TRBJ2-1; the D call TRBD2 from the table was never checked on the DNA. TRBV12-2 is flagged as a pseudogene. CDR3 length: 17 residues. The CDR3 DNA reads as TGTGCAAGTCGCTTACAGCGACTAGCGGGAGACTACAATGAGCAGTTCTTC. This sequence encodes CASRLQRLAGDYNEQFF.

This chain joins TRBV5-6 and TRBJ1-1; TRBD1 aligns across 9 bases. CDR1 is SGHDT, CDR2 YYEEEE, per germline. This CDR3 region has 13 residues. The ends lost 3 bases at V and 8 bases at J; junction bases unmatched: 5. The CDR3: CASSWPGTGEAFF. In nucleotides, the CDR3 is TGTGCCAGCAGCTGGCCCGGGACAGGGGAAGCTTTCTTT.

This chain links TRBV10-3 with TRBJ1-1; 8 bases line up with TRBD1. The CDR3 covers 14 residues. V was clipped by 2 bases and J by 1 base; unmatched bases: 0. Looked up from germline, CDR1 is ENHRY and CDR2 is SYGVKD. CDR3 amino acids: CAISEGQGNTEAFF. The CDR3 nucleotides read TGTGCCATCAGTGAGGGACAGGGGAACACTGAAGCTTTCTTT.